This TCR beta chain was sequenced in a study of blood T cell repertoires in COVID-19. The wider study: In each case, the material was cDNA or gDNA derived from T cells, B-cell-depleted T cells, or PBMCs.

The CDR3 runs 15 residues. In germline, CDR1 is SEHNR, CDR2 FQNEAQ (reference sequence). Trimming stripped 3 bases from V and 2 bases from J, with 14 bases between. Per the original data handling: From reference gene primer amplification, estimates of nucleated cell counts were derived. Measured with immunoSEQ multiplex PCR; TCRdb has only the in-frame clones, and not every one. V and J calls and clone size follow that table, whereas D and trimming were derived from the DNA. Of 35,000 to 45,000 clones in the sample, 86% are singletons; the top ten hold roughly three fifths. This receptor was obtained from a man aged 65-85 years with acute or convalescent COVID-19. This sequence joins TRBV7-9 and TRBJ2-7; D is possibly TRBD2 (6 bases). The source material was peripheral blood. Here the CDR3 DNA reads TGTGCCAGCAGCTTGGGGGGTGGGAAACCCTACGAGCAGTACTTC. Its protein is CASSLGGGKPYEQYF.